The next 27 T cell receptor beta chains were all read from a single sample in a study of blood T cell repertoires in COVID-19. Data came from immunoSEQ multiplex PCR; TCRdb stores just in-frame clones and leaves some out. Of 350,000 or so clones listed, about 87% were seen once; the top ten hold 1.5% to 2%. Material: peripheral blood. Every receptor here comes from a woman aged 30 to 39 with COVID-19, enrolled during active disease.

The J gene is TRBJ2-3, the V gene TRBV18; D is unresolved. Trimming left V 6 bases short and J 6 bases short, with 16 bases between. Germline V CDR1 and CDR2: KGHSH, LQKENI. CDR3 length: 14 residues. The chain's CDR3 is CASSPSGRTDTQYF. DNA for the CDR3: TGTGCCAGCTCTCCCTCCGGTCGTACGGATACGCAGTATTTT.

The gene calls are TRBV5-4 and TRBJ1-2; a possible D gene is TRBD1 (6 bases). The V end was cut by 4 bases, the J end by 4 bases, with 11 bases between. Germline loops: CDR1 SGHNT, CDR2 YYREEE (reference sequence). CDR3 length equals 13 residues. The CDR3: CASSKGQTYGYTF. As DNA, the CDR3 is TGTGCCAGCAGCAAAGGACAGACCTATGGCTACACCTTC.

This clone was seen only a few times. The chain combines TRBV2 with TRBJ2-1, with 8 bases identical to TRBD2. Germline CDR1 and CDR2: SNHLY and FYNNEI. The CDR3 has 16 residues. Trimming at V came to 8 bases and at J to 8 bases, leaving 17 bases not matched to a gene. CDR3 in amino acids: CASGPVGSGGGHEQFF. CDR3 bases: TGTGCCAGCGGACCCGTGGGGAGCGGGGGAGGCCATGAGCAGTTCTTC.

This clone was detected only once. The CDR3 loop reads CASSQDPGGTSTQYF. In DNA, the CDR3 is TGTGCCAGCAGCCAAGACCCGGGGGGCACGAGTACGCAGTATTTT. The V call is TRBV4-2, the J call TRBJ2-3; a weak D match, TRBD2 (7 bases). The CDR3 length is 15 residues. V lost 0 bases and J lost 8, with 15 bases in between. CDR1 and CDR2 from the germline V gene are LGHNA and YNFKEQ.

As DNA, the CDR3 is TGTGCCAGCAGCTTAGACGCGGGGGCGAACACCGGGGAGCTGTTTTTT. Its protein product is CASSLDAGANTGELFF. The chain uses TRBV7-6 and TRBJ2-2, with 7 bases that match TRBD2. Per germline, CDR1 SGHVS and CDR2 FNYEAQ. The CDR3 runs 16 residues. With 1 base clipped from V and 0 bases from J, the junction kept 2 bases outside the gene matches.

The sample holds one count of this clone. The V gene is TRBV5-1, the J gene TRBJ1-2, with D possibly TRBD1 on 5 matching bases. Germline V lookup: CDR1 SGHRS, CDR2 YFSETQ. The CDR3 covers 18 residues. Deletions cut 0 bases from V and 3 bases from J, with 21 bases between. CDR3 DNA: TGCGCCAGCAGCTTGGTCTATCACTTTGGGGCACAGGACTATGGCTACACCTTC. Translated, it gives CASSLVYHFGAQDYGYTF.

The CDR3 DNA sequence: TGTGCCAGCAGCGCCCCGGGACAGAGCTCTGGAAACACCATATATTTT. This gives the protein CASSAPGQSSGNTIYF. The chain carries TRBV7-9 and TRBJ1-3; 7 nucleotides match TRBD1. The CDR3 is made up of 16 amino acids. From germline, CDR1 is SEHNR and CDR2 FQNEAQ (reference sequence). Trimming took 5 bases from V and 0 from J; bases not matched to a gene: 7.

The chain recombines TRBV7-9 with TRBJ2-7; TRBD1 might be the D (6 bases). This CDR3 is built from 16 residues. Germline lookup yields CDR1 SEHNR and CDR2 FQNEAQ (reference sequence). V was cut by 5 bases and J by 3 bases, with 20 bases left in between. The CDR3 DNA is TGTGCCAGCAGCCCCACGGACAGCGAAAGCCTCTACGAGCAGTACGTC. This sequence encodes CASSPTDSESLYEQYV.

This chain joins TRBV28 and TRBJ2-4; 13 bases map to TRBD2. Unmatched junction bases numbered 8, after V lost 5 bases and J lost 7 bases. This CDR3 is 16 amino acids long. Germline loops: CDR1 MDHEN, CDR2 SYDVKM. The CDR3 here is CASSPTSGGARNIQYF. In nucleotides, the CDR3 is TGTGCCAGCAGTCCAACTAGCGGGGGGGCCCGGAACATTCAGTACTTC.

The V and J genes are TRBV15 and TRBJ1-1; the D gene is possibly TRBD1 (6 bases). V was shortened by 6 bases and J by 5 bases, with 19 bases between the two germline ends. Germline V lookup: CDR1 LNHNV, CDR2 YYDKDF (reference sequence). The CDR3 runs to 15 residues. CDR3 coding DNA: TGTGCCACCAGTGGAACAGGGCGGGTGTTAACTGAAGCTTTCTTT. Translation: CATSGTGRVLTEAFF.

This sequence joins TRBV5-4 and TRBJ2-3; D not resolved. Germline V gene lookup returns CDR1 SGHNT and CDR2 YYREEE (reference sequence). The CDR3 sequence is 16 residues long. Trimming removed 0 bases from V and 2 bases from J, with 13 bases in between. DNA for the CDR3: TGTGCCAGCAGCTTGGGGGCCTCAATCTCCACAGATACGCAGTATTTT. Translation: CASSLGASISTDTQYF.

CDR3 protein: CASSEQAGDTQYF. The CDR3 bases are TGTGCCAGCAGTGAGCAGGCTGGAGATACGCAGTATTTT. This chain joins TRBV6-4 and TRBJ2-3; no clear D gene. Germline V gives CDR1 MRHNA, CDR2 SNTAGT. The CDR3 contains 13 residues. Trimming removed 3 bases at V and 5 bases at J, with 9 bases between.

The V gene is TRBV4-1, the J gene TRBJ2-5, with D perhaps TRBD1 (6 bases). Trimming removed 3 bases from V and 4 bases from J, with 18 bases in between. This CDR3 region has 16 residues. From germline, CDR1 is MGHRA and CDR2 YSYEKL. CDR3 amino acids: CASSQRMTGRVETQYF. The CDR3 bases are TGCGCCAGCAGCCAGCGAATGACAGGTCGTGTAGAGACCCAGTACTTC.

This clone was detected only once. The CDR3 DNA reads TGTGCCACCAGCAGCAGACAGGGAATTTCCTACGAGCAGTACTTC. This gives the protein CATSSRQGISYEQYF. The chain links TRBV15 to TRBJ2-7; TRBD1 agrees at 7 bases. V lost 3 bases to trimming and J lost 1 base; unmatched junction nucleotides: 6. The germline V gene has CDR1 LNHNV and CDR2 YYDKDF (reference sequence). The CDR3 sequence is 15 residues long.

The chain combines TRBV9 with TRBJ2-5, with 11 bases that match TRBD2. V lost 4 bases and J lost 1; bases outside the gene matches: 3. The CDR3 is 15 amino acids. In germline, CDR1 is SGDLS, CDR2 YYNGEE. CDR3 loop: CASSQLAGVQETQYF. In DNA form, the CDR3 reads TGTGCCAGCAGCCAACTAGCGGGGGTCCAAGAGACCCAGTACTTC.

Points on this clone: The identical CDR3 is also encoded by other nucleotide sequences in the sample. The V gene is TRBV30, the J gene TRBJ1-1, with no clear D. CDR1 GTSNPN and CDR2 SVGIG come from the germline V gene (reference sequence). Trimming removed 1 base at V and 3 bases at J, with 3 bases between. The CDR3 contains 11 residues. CDR3 residues: CAWSADTEAFF. CDR3 DNA: TGTGCCTGGAGTGCCGACACTGAAGCTTTCTTT.

The chain couples TRBV27 to TRBJ2-7, with D possibly matching TRBD2 (5 bases). This CDR3 comprises 15 residues. The V gene lost 2 bases and the J gene lost 2 bases, with 13 bases spanning the gap. Germline V gene lookup returns CDR1 MNHEY and CDR2 SMNVEV (reference sequence). In DNA form, the CDR3 reads TGTGCCAGCAGTTTAAAGGATAGCGCGACCTACGAGCAGTACGTC. As protein: CASSLKDSATYEQYV.

J is TRBJ2-3 and V is TRBV2, with TRBD1 identical over 9 bases. The junction had 10 bases not matched to a gene; V was cut back by 6 bases and J by 3 bases. CDR1 is SNHLY, CDR2 FYNNEI, per germline. The CDR3 has 16 residues. The CDR3 loop is CASRTPGQGVTDTQYF. CDR3 nucleotide sequence: TGTGCCAGCAGGACACCGGGACAGGGTGTAACAGATACGCAGTATTTT.

Comments on this clone: This same CDR3 is encoded by further DNA sequences in the sample. Here the CDR3 reads CASSIGRGYEQYF. The CDR3 coding sequence is TGTGCCAGTAGTATTGGAAGGGGCTACGAGCAGTACTTC. J is TRBJ2-7 and V is TRBV19; tentative D call: TRBD1 (5 bases). Germline V gene lookup returns CDR1 LNHDA and CDR2 SQIVND (reference sequence). The germline V and J ends were trimmed by 3 bases and 3 bases, with 9 bases remaining between them. This CDR3 region has 13 residues.

J is TRBJ1-2 and V is TRBV7-9; D is perhaps TRBD1 (6 bases). V gave up 5 bases and J gave up 7 bases, with 14 bases separating them. CDR3 length: 13 residues. CDR1 SEHNR and CDR2 FQNEAQ come from the germline V gene (reference sequence). The CDR3 nucleotides are TGTGCCAGCAGCCCACAGGGAGAGGGTGGCTACACCTTC. Translating gives CASSPQGEGGYTF.

The chain employs TRBV7-9 and TRBJ2-2, with 7 bases aligning to TRBD1. CDR3 length: 14 amino acids. Losses at the gene ends were 5 bases for V and 1 base for J; bases not matched to a gene: 1. Germline CDR1 reads SEHNR; CDR2 reads FQNEAQ (reference sequence). CDR3 sequence: CASSQGVNTGELFF. CDR3 bases: TGTGCCAGCAGCCAGGGGGTGAACACCGGGGAGCTGTTTTTT. The variable domain in full, completed from reference TRBV7-9 and TRBJ2-2, reads DTGVSQNPRHKITKRGQNVTFRCDPISEHNRLYWYRQTLGQGPEFLTYFQNEAQLEKSRLLSDRFSAERPKGSFSTLEIQRTEQGDSAMYLCASSQGVNTGELFFGEGSRLTVL.

V usage is TRBV20-1 and J usage is TRBJ2-5; 7 bases align to TRBD2. Per the germline V gene, CDR1 is DFQATT and CDR2 is SNEGSKA (reference sequence). The CDR3 spans 11 residues. CDR3 region: CRGGSGETQYF. DNA of the CDR3: TGCAGGGGGGGGTCCGGGGAGACCCAGTACTTC.

J is TRBJ2-2 and V is TRBV4-3; 10 bases agree with TRBD2. Germline V gene sequence: CDR1 LGHNA, CDR2 YSLEER. This CDR3 contains 18 residues. The V gene end was trimmed by 0 bases and the J gene end by 4 bases; junction bases not matched to a gene: 8. The CDR3 protein is CASSQEVAGGPVTGELFF. The DNA for the CDR3 is TGCGCCAGCAGCCAAGAAGTAGCGGGGGGACCTGTCACCGGGGAGCTGTTTTTT.

This chain links TRBV7-9 with TRBJ1-4, with unresolved D. Trimming cost V 5 bases and J 4 bases, with 11 bases left between them. Germline V lookup: CDR1 SEHNR, CDR2 FQNEAQ (reference sequence). CDR3 length: 14 residues. CDR3 coding DNA: TGTGCCAGCAGCATTGAGGGTTATAATGAAAAACTGTTTTTT. It is translated as CASSIEGYNEKLFF.

This chain links TRBV13 with TRBJ2-7; TRBD1 matches 10 bases. V trimming: 5 bases; J trimming: 3 bases; junction bases outside the gene matches: 4. In germline, CDR1 is PRHDT, CDR2 FYEKMQ (reference sequence). This CDR3 has 14 residues. The CDR3 nucleotides are TGTGCCAGCAGCCAGGGGGACAGGGGCTACGAGCAGTACTTC. Translating it yields CASSQGDRGYEQYF. Combining the CDR3 with reference TRBV13 and TRBJ2-7 gives the whole variable domain AAGVIQSPRHLIKEKRETATLKCYPIPRHDTVYWYQQGPGQDPQFLISFYEKMQSDKGSIPDRFSAQQFSDYHSELNMSSLELGDSALYFCASSQGDRGYEQYFGPGTRLTVT.

The V gene is TRBV4-1, the J gene TRBJ1-2; tentative D call: TRBD1 (5 bases). The CDR3 runs to 16 residues. V dropped 0 bases and J dropped 8 bases, with 19 bases sitting between them. Germline CDR1 reads MGHRA; CDR2 reads YSYEKL. CDR3 protein: CASSQDGAWKFGGYTF. CDR3 nucleotides: TGCGCCAGCAGCCAAGATGGGGCCTGGAAGTTTGGGGGCTACACCTTC.

The J gene is TRBJ1-4, the V gene TRBV24-1; 7 nucleotides match TRBD1. J gave up 8 bases and V 3 bases, and 11 bases lay outside the gene matches. The germline V gene encodes CDR1 KGHDR and CDR2 SFDVKD. CDR3 length equals 16 residues. The CDR3 loop is CATSDPTGDGLEKLFF. The CDR3 bases are TGTGCCACCAGTGATCCTACAGGGGATGGGCTCGAAAAACTGTTTTTT.